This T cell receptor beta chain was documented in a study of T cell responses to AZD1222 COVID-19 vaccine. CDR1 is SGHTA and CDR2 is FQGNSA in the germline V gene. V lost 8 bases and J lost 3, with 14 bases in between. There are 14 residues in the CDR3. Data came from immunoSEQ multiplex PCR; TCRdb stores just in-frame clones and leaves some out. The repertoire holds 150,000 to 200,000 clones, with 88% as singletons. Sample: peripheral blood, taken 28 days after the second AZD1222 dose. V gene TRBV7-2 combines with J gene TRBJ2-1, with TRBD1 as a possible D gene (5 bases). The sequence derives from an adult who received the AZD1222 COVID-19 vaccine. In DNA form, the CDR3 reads TGTGCCAGCTCCCGCAGGGCCGGCTACAATGAGCAGTTCTTC. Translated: CASSRRAGYNEQFF.